This is a list of T cell receptor beta chains from one sample in a study of OX40 agonist ivuxolimab in advanced cancers. TCRdb keeps only in-frame clones here, not all; method: immunoSEQ multiplex PCR. This table has some 66,000 clones, 83% appearing once. Material: CD4+ or CD8+ T cells sorted from blood, obtained in a trial of the OX40 agonist ivuxolimab. Receptor source: an adult with an advanced solid tumor such as melanoma, head and neck, liver or kidney cancer. Each CDR3 is given with its conserved first and last residue. The order of the fields is D gene, V gene, clone size, J gene, CDR3 protein, CDR3 DNA. The D gene is left open where the match is weak. Clone size appears in some rows only: once, few, many, or a class for an expanded clone.

D: TRBD1
V: TRBV30
size: -
J: TRBJ1-1
CDR3: CAWSVGGGGPDTEAFF
DNA: TGTGCCTGGAGTGTAGGAGGAGGGGGCCCGGACACTGAAGCTTTCTTT

D: -
V: TRBV18
size: -
J: TRBJ2-3
CDR3: CASSPGGASTDTQYF
DNA: TGTGCCAGCTCACCGGGCGGAGCAAGCACAGATACGCAGTATTTT

D: TRBD2
V: TRBV29-1
size: -
J: TRBJ2-7
CDR3: CSAGGLAGSYEQYF
DNA: TGCAGCGCCGGGGGACTAGCGGGTTCCTACGAGCAGTACTTC

D: -
V: TRBV5-4
size: -
J: TRBJ2-7
CDR3: CASSWNVGGTYEQYF
DNA: TGTGCCAGCAGTTGGAATGTGGGCGGTACCTACGAGCAGTACTTC

D: TRBD2
V: TRBV2
size: few
J: TRBJ2-7
CDR3: CASSAGLHYEQYF
DNA: TGTGCCAGCAGTGCGGGACTACATTACGAGCAGTACTTC

D: -
V: TRBV6-4
size: few
J: TRBJ2-2
CDR3: CASSDAPGELFF
DNA: TGTGCCAGCAGTGACGCCCCCGGGGAGCTGTTTTTT

D: -
V: TRBV7-3
size: -
J: TRBJ1-4
CDR3: CASSSLPPQVAANEKLFF
DNA: TGTGCCAGCAGCTCCCTCCCTCCACAGGTGGCGGCTAATGAAAAACTGTTTTTT

D: -
V: TRBV5-6
size: -
J: TRBJ2-7
CDR3: CASSWGLGPEGRDEQYF
DNA: TGTGCCAGCAGCTGGGGCCTAGGCCCCGAAGGGCGGGACGAGCAGTACTTC

D: TRBD2
V: TRBV19
size: -
J: TRBJ2-7
CDR3: CASSMRTSGAYEQYF
DNA: TGTGCCAGTAGTATGAGGACTAGCGGCGCCTACGAGCAGTACTTC

D: -
V: TRBV5-4
size: -
J: TRBJ1-4
CDR3: CASRLEVGDEKLFF
DNA: TGTGCCAGCAGGCTGGAAGTAGGAGACGAAAAACTGTTTTTT